The 7 T cell receptor beta chains below come from one sample, sequenced in a study of control samples from healthy donors and cancer patients. Sequenced by immunoSEQ multiplex PCR; TCRdb stores in-frame clones only, minus some. The data show some 120,000 clones, more than 85% seen once. The sequenced sample consisted of blood. Source of these receptors: a man younger than 35 in good health.

This clone was seen only once. This chain uses TRBV4-1 with TRBJ2-6; D is unresolved. Trimming stripped 5 bases from V and 4 bases from J, with 15 bases between. Per the germline V gene, CDR1 is MGHRA and CDR2 is YSYEKL. The CDR3 spans 16 residues. The CDR3: CASSEQKGTGANVLTF. The CDR3 DNA reads TGCGCCAGCAGCGAACAGAAGGGAACCGGGGCCAACGTCCTGACTTTC.

In DNA form, the CDR3 reads TGTGCCAGCAGCCTCGAATTCCCATTAAGCTCTGGAAACACCATATATTTT. The encoded protein is CASSLEFPLSSGNTIYF. V usage is TRBV9 and J usage is TRBJ1-3; D uncertain. This CDR3 is built from 17 residues. V was pared by 4 bases and J by 0 bases, with 17 bases between. Germline values: CDR1 SGDLS, CDR2 YYNGEE.

The chain joins TRBV4-1 to TRBJ2-1; possible D gene TRBD1, 6 bases. The length of the CDR3 is 18 residues. Per the germline V gene, CDR1 is MGHRA and CDR2 is YSYEKL. The V gene lost 2 bases and the J gene lost 4 bases, with 21 bases spanning the gap. CDR3 DNA sequence: TGCGCCAGCAGCCAACCCTTAGGTCCGGGACATTTTTACAATGAGCAGTTCTTC. Its protein product is CASSQPLGPGHFYNEQFF.

V usage is TRBV7-2 and J usage is TRBJ2-7; perhaps TRBD1 as D (6 bases). Looked up from germline, CDR1 is SGHTA and CDR2 is FQGNSA. The CDR3 runs to 12 residues. Trimming stripped 5 bases from V and 6 bases from J, with 11 bases between. The DNA of the CDR3 is TGTGCCAGCAGCCCGGACAGTAGCGAGCAGTACTTC. It encodes CASSPDSSEQYF.

This chain joins TRBV19 and TRBJ1-3; D gene uncertain. The V gene lost 8 bases and the J gene lost 0 bases, with 11 bases spanning the gap. Per germline, CDR1 LNHDA and CDR2 SQIVND (reference sequence). The CDR3 extends over 14 amino acids. The CDR3: CASRWRDSGNTIYF. Here the CDR3 DNA reads TGTGCCAGTCGATGGAGGGACTCTGGAAACACCATATATTTT.

The V gene is TRBV5-8, the J gene TRBJ2-5; D gene ambiguous. V lost 6 bases, J lost 4 bases, and 4 bases lay in between. There are 10 residues in the CDR3. The V gene's germline CDR1 is SGHTS and CDR2 YDEGEE. The CDR3 DNA is TGTGCCAGCAAGGCAGAGACCCAGTACTTC. Encoded protein: CASKAETQYF.

The chain is built from TRBV5-4 and TRBJ2-1; 8 bases line up with TRBD2. The germline V gene has CDR1 SGHNT and CDR2 YYREEE (reference sequence). CDR3 size: 13 residues. V lost 4 bases, J lost 7 bases, and 4 bases stayed unmatched. The chain's CDR3 is CASSRGGRNEQFF. CDR3 nucleotide sequence: TGTGCCAGCAGCCGGGGGGGGCGAAATGAGCAGTTCTTC.